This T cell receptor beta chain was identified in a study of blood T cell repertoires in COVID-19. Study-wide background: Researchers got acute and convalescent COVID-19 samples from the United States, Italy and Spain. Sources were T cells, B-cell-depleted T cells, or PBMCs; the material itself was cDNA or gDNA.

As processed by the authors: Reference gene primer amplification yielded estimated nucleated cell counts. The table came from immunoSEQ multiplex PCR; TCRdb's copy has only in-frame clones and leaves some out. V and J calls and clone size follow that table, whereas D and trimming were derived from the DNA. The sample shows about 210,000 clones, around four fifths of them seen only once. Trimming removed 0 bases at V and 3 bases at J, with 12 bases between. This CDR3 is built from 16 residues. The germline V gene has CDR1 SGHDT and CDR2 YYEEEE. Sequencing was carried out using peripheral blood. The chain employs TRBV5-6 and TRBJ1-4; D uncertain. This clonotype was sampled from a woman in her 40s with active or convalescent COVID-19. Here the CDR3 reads CASSLAAGNPNEKLFF. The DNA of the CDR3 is TGTGCCAGCAGCTTGGCCGCGGGAAATCCTAATGAAAAACTGTTTTTT.